These 4 T cell receptor beta chains came from one sample sequenced in a study of blood T cell repertoires in COVID-19. Clones were sequenced by immunoSEQ multiplex PCR, and TCRdb holds only the in-frame ones, with some missing. The table records 390,000 or so clones, more than 75% of them present only once. Sequencing was carried out using peripheral blood. Receptors originate from a woman between 25 and 40 years old with COVID-19, enrolled during active disease.

The rearrangement joins TRBV9 to TRBJ2-5, with 9 bases that match TRBD1. CDR3 size: 14 residues. Germline values: CDR1 SGDLS, CDR2 YYNGEE. The V gene end was trimmed by 3 bases and the J gene end by 5 bases; junction bases not matched to a gene: 5. CDR3 coding DNA: TGTGCCAGCAGCGAAACAGGGGGCTGGGAGACCCAGTACTTC. As protein: CASSETGGWETQYF.

Here the CDR3 DNA reads TGTGCCAGCAGTCATCGGGGGGCGCCCGCCTACGAGCAGTACTTC. It codes for CASSHRGAPAYEQYF. The J gene is TRBJ2-7, the V gene TRBV28; D is perhaps TRBD2 (7 bases). The CDR3 is made up of 15 amino acids. The V end lost 5 bases, the J end lost 2 bases, and 16 bases lay between the germline ends. The germline V gene encodes CDR1 MDHEN and CDR2 SYDVKM. The variable domain in full, completed from reference TRBV28 and TRBJ2-7, reads DVKVTQSSRYLVKRTGEKVFLECVQDMDHENMFWYRQDPGLGLRLIYFSYDVKMKEKGDIPEGYSVSREKKERFSLILESASTNQTSMYLCASSHRGAPAYEQYFGPGTRLTVT.

This chain joins TRBV10-3 and TRBJ2-6, with D hard to call. This CDR3 comprises 12 residues. CDR1 is ENHRY and CDR2 is SYGVKD in the germline V gene. V was pared by 7 bases and J by 6 bases, with 7 bases between. DNA of the CDR3: TGTGCCATCACGGGTCCGGCCAACGTCCTGACTTTC. Amino acid sequence: CAITGPANVLTF.

This chain connects TRBV30 to TRBJ1-1; 7 positions match TRBD1. The germline V gene has CDR1 GTSNPN and CDR2 SVGIG (reference sequence). J gave up 4 bases and V 4 bases, and 9 bases lay outside the gene matches. This CDR3 region has 14 residues. As DNA, the CDR3 is TGTGCCTGGACCACCCAACAGGGGTTCACTGAAGCTTTCTTT. It specifies CAWTTQQGFTEAFF.